Sequencing of this TCR beta chain was carried out in a study of T cell responses to AZD1222 COVID-19 vaccine. Overall study findings and caveats: At baseline, just 5 or 6 AZD1222 recipients tested seropositive. Donors skewed white British and female; clonal diversity was possibly underestimated.

This CDR3 spans 15 amino acids. Germline V gene sequence: CDR1 SGHDT, CDR2 YYEEEE. Trimming left V 4 bases short and J 0 bases short, with 11 bases between. The repertoire was sequenced with immunoSEQ multiplex PCR; TCRdb's copy has only in-frame clones and lacks some. The sample lists around 18,000 clones, about four fifths seen once, with 21% in the top ten. Note on this clone: Its matching antigen is unknown.

The material was peripheral blood, obtained 28 days after the second AZD1222 dose. The sequence derives from an adult who received the AZD1222 COVID-19 vaccine. The V and J genes are TRBV5-6 and TRBJ1-3, with D perhaps TRBD1 (5 bases). In DNA form, the CDR3 reads TGTGCCAGCAGCACGGGACCTTACTCTGGAAACACCATATATTTT. Translating gives CASSTGPYSGNTIYF.